The next 24 T cell receptor beta chains were all read from a single sample in a study of blood T cell repertoires in COVID-19. TCRdb keeps only in-frame clones here, not all; method: immunoSEQ multiplex PCR. The sample includes hundreds of thousands of clones, 90% of them seen just once. Sequencing input: PBMCs or T cells enriched from blood (not recorded which). These receptors all come from a middle-aged man who had been exposed to COVID-19.

This clone was observed once. In DNA, the CDR3 is TGCGCCAGCAGCTGGATGACAGGGTGGAACACTGAAGCTTTCTTT. The encoded protein is CASSWMTGWNTEAFF. The rearrangement links TRBV5-1 to TRBJ1-1; 7 bases align to TRBD1. Per germline, CDR1 SGHRS and CDR2 YFSETQ. Trimming removed 3 bases from V and 1 base from J; junction bases left unmatched: 6. The CDR3 extends over 15 amino acids.

The chain recombines TRBV2 with TRBJ2-2; tentatively, D is TRBD1 (6 bases). The germline CDR1 and CDR2 sequences are SNHLY and FYNNEI. V gave up 3 bases and J gave up 5 bases, with 10 bases separating them. The CDR3 length is 14 residues. The CDR3 nucleotides read TGTGCCAGCAGTGACCGGACAGTAACCGGGGAGCTGTTTTTT. Translation gives CASSDRTVTGELFF.

The chain carries TRBV5-1 and TRBJ2-3, with TRBD1 matching 10 bases. The CDR3 is 14 amino acids. V trimming: 7 bases; J trimming: 6 bases; junction bases outside the gene matches: 8. Germline CDR1 SGHRS, CDR2 YFSETQ. The CDR3 DNA sequence: TGCGCCAGCCTCCGGGACAGGGGAACCGATACGCAGTATTTT. Translating it yields CASLRDRGTDTQYF.

CDR3 DNA: TGTGCCAGTAGTATTACAGGAGATACGCAGTATTTT. The encoded protein is CASSITGDTQYF. The V gene is TRBV19, the J gene TRBJ2-3; D might be TRBD1 (5 bases). This CDR3 has 12 residues. Germline values: CDR1 LNHDA, CDR2 SQIVND (reference sequence). The V gene lost 3 bases and the J gene lost 5 bases, with 6 bases spanning the gap.

The chain joins TRBV9 to TRBJ1-6; D gene ambiguous. Germline values: CDR1 SGDLS, CDR2 YYNGEE. Trimming stripped 1 base from V and 8 bases from J, with 13 bases between. The CDR3 spans 15 residues. CDR3 sequence: CASSVRVGRDSPLHF. DNA for the CDR3: TGTGCCAGCAGCGTACGGGTAGGGCGGGATTCACCCCTCCACTTT.

The V gene is TRBV19, the J gene TRBJ1-3; D is ambiguous. CDR3 length equals 16 residues. CDR1 LNHDA and CDR2 SQIVND come from the germline V gene (reference sequence). V lost 3 bases and J 0 bases, leaving 12 bases between the germline ends. The chain's CDR3 is CASSIPGRGSGNTIYF. CDR3 bases: TGTGCCAGTAGTATCCCTGGACGGGGCTCTGGAAACACCATATATTTT.

This chain joins TRBV18 and TRBJ1-3; D is undetermined. Trimming left V 3 bases short and J 0 bases short, with 15 bases between. The CDR3 runs to 17 residues. Germline V gives CDR1 KGHSH, CDR2 LQKENI. The CDR3 is CASSPLALGDSGNTIYF. The CDR3 DNA follows: TGTGCCAGCTCACCGCTGGCACTGGGCGACTCTGGAAACACCATATATTTT.

This clone was seen only a few times. This rearrangement joins TRBV11-3 to TRBJ1-1; no reliable D call. V lost 1 base, J lost 4 bases, and 7 bases lay in between. CDR1 and CDR2 from the germline V gene are SGHNT and YENEEA. This CDR3 region has 13 residues. CDR3 in DNA: TGTGCCAGCAGCTTAGTCCCTCGCACTGAAGCTTTCTTT. As protein: CASSLVPRTEAFF.

This sequence joins TRBV6-1 and TRBJ2-7, with 7 bases lining up with TRBD2. The CDR3 is 16 amino acids. CDR1 is MNHNS, CDR2 SASEGT, per germline. Losses at the gene ends were 0 bases for V and 6 bases for J; bases not matched to a gene: 11. In DNA form, the CDR3 reads TGTGCCAGCAGTGAAGCGCCTTGGCGGGAGAAATCCGAGCAGTACGTC. Translated: CASSEAPWREKSEQYV.

The chain uses TRBV16 and TRBJ2-6; D is unclear. The germline V gene encodes CDR1 KGHSY and CDR2 FQNENV. V lost 6 bases and J lost 0, with 12 bases in between. The CDR3 is 16 residues long. CDR3 DNA sequence: TGTGCCAGCAGTCCCGCGGTGGTCTCTGGGGCCAACGTCCTGACTTTC. Protein sequence: CASSPAVVSGANVLTF.

This clone was picked up one time. The V and J genes are TRBV2 and TRBJ2-2; D is unresolved. Germline V gene lookup returns CDR1 SNHLY and CDR2 FYNNEI. This CDR3 has 14 amino acids. V lost 8 bases and J 9 bases, leaving 19 bases between the germline ends. The CDR3 loop reads CASCLSLSSRELFF. The CDR3 DNA reads TGTGCCAGCTGTCTTTCTCTAAGTAGCCGGGAGCTGTTTTTT.

The chain has TRBV28 and TRBJ2-3; D is undetermined. Germline V gene lookup returns CDR1 MDHEN and CDR2 SYDVKM. V lost 2 bases to trimming and J lost 2 bases, with 5 bases between them. The CDR3 consists of 13 residues. The CDR3: CASSLPHTDTQYF. CDR3 nucleotide sequence: TGTGCCAGCAGTTTACCCCACACAGATACGCAGTATTTT. The full variable domain, with the rest looked up from reference TRBV28 and TRBJ2-3, is DVKVTQSSRYLVKRTGEKVFLECVQDMDHENMFWYRQDPGLGLRLIYFSYDVKMKEKGDIPEGYSVSREKKERFSLILESASTNQTSMYLCASSLPHTDTQYFGPGTRLTVL.

V gene TRBV5-4 combines with J gene TRBJ2-7; 7 nucleotides line up with TRBD1. V lost 4 bases and J lost 7; bases outside the gene matches: 5. CDR1 and CDR2 from the germline V gene are SGHNT and YYREEE (reference sequence). CDR3 length equals 12 residues. CDR3 coding DNA: TGTGCCAGCAGCCCGACAGGGAGAGAGCAGTACGTC. This translates into CASSPTGREQYV.

This chain uses TRBV21-1 with TRBJ2-2; the listed D gene, TRBD1, was not tested against the DNA. TRBV21-1 corresponds to a pseudogene. The CDR3 is 18 residues long. The CDR3 loop reads CASSKYSRDRVFSGELFF. The CDR3 DNA is TGTGCCAGCAGCAAATATTCCAGGGACAGGGTATTTTCCGGGGAGCTGTTTTTT.

The chain employs TRBV2 and TRBJ2-5; no definite D call. The ends were cut back, 4 bases at V and 2 bases at J, with 14 bases in the middle. The CDR3 loop spans 15 amino acids. In germline, CDR1 is SNHLY, CDR2 FYNNEI. As DNA, the CDR3 is TGTGCCAGCAGTGTCTTCAATCTAGAACAAGAGACCCAGTACTTC. It codes for CASSVFNLEQETQYF.

V and J are TRBV15 and TRBJ1-5, with D unclear. CDR3 length equals 13 residues. Germline V gene sequence: CDR1 LNHNV, CDR2 YYDKDF (reference sequence). V lost 3 bases to trimming and J lost 4 bases, with 7 bases between them. CDR3 sequence (DNA): TGTGCCACCAGCAGTGGAGCGAATCAGCCCCAGCATTTT. This encodes CATSSGANQPQHF.

The sample holds a few counts of this clone. The chain couples TRBV12-3 or TRBV12-4 to TRBJ1-1; D gene unclear. The CDR3 has 12 residues. V dropped 2 bases and J dropped 5 bases, with 6 bases sitting between them. CDR3 loop: CASSLWETEAFF. In nucleotides, the CDR3 is TGTGCCAGCAGTTTATGGGAGACTGAAGCTTTCTTT.

The rearrangement joins TRBV19 to TRBJ2-4; D might be TRBD2 (6 bases). Trimming stripped 3 bases from V and 12 bases from J, with 18 bases between. The CDR3 extends over 14 amino acids. Germline CDR1 LNHDA, CDR2 SQIVND (reference sequence). CDR3 in DNA: TGTGCCAGTAGTATGAGGCCGTACGGGGGAGATCAGTACTTC. The encoded protein is CASSMRPYGGDQYF.

The table lists this clone with a count of one. This sequence joins TRBV7-9 and TRBJ1-3; a weak D match, TRBD1 (6 bases). The CDR3 consists of 15 residues. V was pared by 2 bases and J by 0 bases, with 8 bases between. Germline CDR1 SEHNR, CDR2 FQNEAQ (reference sequence). The chain's CDR3 is CASSLQGSSGNTIYF. The DNA for the CDR3 is TGTGCCAGCAGCTTACAGGGGAGCTCTGGAAACACCATATATTTT.

The chain is built from TRBV19 and TRBJ2-3; D gene unclear. The V end was cut by 2 bases, the J end by 1 base, with 10 bases between. This CDR3 is built from 15 residues. Germline V gene lookup returns CDR1 LNHDA and CDR2 SQIVND (reference sequence). The CDR3 DNA sequence: TGTGCCAGTAGTATATTCCTAACAGGCACAGATACGCAGTATTTT. Protein product: CASSIFLTGTDTQYF.

The rearrangement joins TRBV30 to TRBJ1-6; D possibly corresponds to TRBD1 (5 bases). Trimming pared 7 bases from V and 4 bases from J, leaving 14 bases between. The germline CDR1 and CDR2 sequences are GTSNPN and SVGIG (reference sequence). The CDR3 runs 14 residues. The CDR3 DNA sequence: TGTGCCTACACCGCGCGGGGGTATAATTCACCCCTCCACTTT. It encodes CAYTARGYNSPLHF.

V and J are TRBV2 and TRBJ2-3; 10 nucleotides align to TRBD2. This CDR3 comprises 12 residues. The J segment lost 10 bases and the V segment lost 10 bases, leaving 8 bases of the junction unmatched. CDR1 is SNHLY and CDR2 is FYNNEI in the germline V gene. For the CDR3, the DNA is TGTGCCACTCAGTTTGGACTAGCGGCGCAGTATTTT. Amino acids: CATQFGLAAQYF.

The rearrangement links TRBV18 to TRBJ2-1; 14 bases match TRBD2. V shed 3 bases and J 4 bases; nucleotides not matched to a gene: 2. There are 16 residues in the CDR3. Germline V gene lookup returns CDR1 KGHSH and CDR2 LQKENI. The CDR3 bases are TGTGCCAGCTCACCGGGACTAGCGGGGGTGTACAATGAGCAGTTCTTC. This gives the protein CASSPGLAGVYNEQFF.

The chain has TRBV7-2 and TRBJ1-5; possibly TRBD1 for D (6 bases). There are 14 residues in the CDR3. V was clipped by 6 bases and J by 5 bases, with 14 bases between them. The germline gives CDR1 SGHTA, CDR2 FQGNSA. The CDR3 DNA is TGTGCCAGCAGTTTTCTACAGGGATATCAGCCCCAGCATTTT. Encoded protein: CASSFLQGYQPQHF. The whole variable domain, remainder taken from reference TRBV7-2 and TRBJ1-5, is GAGVSQSPSNKVTEKGKDVELRCDPISGHTALYWYRQSLGQGLEFLIYFQGNSAPDKSGLPSDRFSAERTGGSVSTLTIQRTQQEDSAVYLCASSFLQGYQPQHFGDGTRLSIL.